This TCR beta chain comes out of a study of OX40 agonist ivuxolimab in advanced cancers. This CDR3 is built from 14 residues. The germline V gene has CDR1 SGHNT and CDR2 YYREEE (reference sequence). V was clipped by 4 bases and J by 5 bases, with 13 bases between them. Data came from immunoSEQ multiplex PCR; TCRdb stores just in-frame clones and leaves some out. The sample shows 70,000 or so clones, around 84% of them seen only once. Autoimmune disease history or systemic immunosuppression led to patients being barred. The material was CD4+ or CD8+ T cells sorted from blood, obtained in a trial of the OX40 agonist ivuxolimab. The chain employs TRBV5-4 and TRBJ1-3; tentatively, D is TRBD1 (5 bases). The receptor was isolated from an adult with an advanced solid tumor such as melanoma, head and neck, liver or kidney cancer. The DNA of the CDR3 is TGTGCCAGCAGCCCCGACAGAAATAGAAACACCATATATTTT. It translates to CASSPDRNRNTIYF.